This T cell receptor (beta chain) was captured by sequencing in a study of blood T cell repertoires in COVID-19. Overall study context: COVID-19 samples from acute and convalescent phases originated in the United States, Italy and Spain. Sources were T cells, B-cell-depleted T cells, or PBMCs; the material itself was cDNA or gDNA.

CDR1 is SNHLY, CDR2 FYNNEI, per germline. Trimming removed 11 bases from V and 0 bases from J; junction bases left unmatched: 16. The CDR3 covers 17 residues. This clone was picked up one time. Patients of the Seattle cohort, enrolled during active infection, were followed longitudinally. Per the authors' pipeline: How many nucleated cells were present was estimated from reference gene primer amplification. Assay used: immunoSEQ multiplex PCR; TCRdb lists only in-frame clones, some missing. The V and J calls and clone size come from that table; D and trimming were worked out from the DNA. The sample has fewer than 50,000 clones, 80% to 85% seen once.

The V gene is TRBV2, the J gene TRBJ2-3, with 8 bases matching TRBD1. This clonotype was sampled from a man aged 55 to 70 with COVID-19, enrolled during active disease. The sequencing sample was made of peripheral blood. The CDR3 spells CAWPRQGALSSTDTQYF. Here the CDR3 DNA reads TGTGCCTGGCCCCGGCAGGGGGCCTTAAGTAGCACAGATACGCAGTATTTT.